This TCR beta chain was sequenced during a study of cytomegalovirus exposure and HLA in healthy donors. Use of 60 Vbeta and 13 Jbeta primers characterized the PCR. Here immunoSEQ multiplex PCR was the method, and the copy in TCRdb shows in-frame clones only, minus some. The data show roughly 190,000 clones, more than 9.5% seen once. Whole-study findings and limits: Within an earlier analysis, most TCR beta V segments proved productive either about 90% or about 30% of the time.

As regards this clone: What it binds is unknown.

Losses at the gene ends were 6 bases for V and 2 bases for J; bases not matched to a gene: 6. In germline, CDR1 is SNHLY, CDR2 FYNNEI. The CDR3 runs to 14 residues. The sequence was obtained from a man in his fifties or sixties in good health and CMV-seropositive. The rearrangement links TRBV2 to TRBJ2-7; 8 positions match TRBD1. Source material: PBMCs. In nucleotides, the CDR3 is TGTGCCAGCAGGGCCGGGACAGGTACCTACGAGCAGTACGTC. Residues: CASRAGTGTYEQYV.